This T cell receptor (beta chain) was documented in a study of radiation and T cells in renal cell carcinoma. V trimming: 0 bases; J trimming: 4 bases; junction bases outside the gene matches: 9. CDR1 is LGHNA, CDR2 YNFKEQ, per germline. This CDR3 is built from 17 residues. The method was immunoSEQ multiplex PCR; TCRdb's version includes in-frame clones alone and lacks a portion of them. The sample consists of 130,000 to 150,000 clones, 70% to 90% of them appearing once. Time point described: baseline pretreatment blood. Treatment indicated: 15 Gy SBRT to primary tumor, nephrectomy 4 weeks later. The chain employs TRBV4-2 and TRBJ2-7; 10 bases are shared with TRBD2. The starting material was blood, obtained from a patient whose treatment included radiotherapy and nephrectomy. The receptor's source is a woman in her 50s with renal cell carcinoma. The CDR3 DNA sequence: TGTGCCAGCAGCCAAGAAGGCCGGGAGCGGGGGGGATACGAGCAGTACTTC. Amino acids: CASSQEGRERGGYEQYF.